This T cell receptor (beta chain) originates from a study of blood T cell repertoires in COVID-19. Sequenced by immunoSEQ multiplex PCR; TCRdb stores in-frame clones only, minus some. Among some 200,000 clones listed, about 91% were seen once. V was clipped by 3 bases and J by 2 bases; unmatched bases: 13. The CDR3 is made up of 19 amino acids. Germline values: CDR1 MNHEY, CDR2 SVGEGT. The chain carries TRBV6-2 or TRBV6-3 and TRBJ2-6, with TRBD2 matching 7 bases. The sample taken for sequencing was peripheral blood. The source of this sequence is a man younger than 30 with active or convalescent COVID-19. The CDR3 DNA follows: TGTGCCAGCAGTTATTTAGACCTAGCGGAGTTTACTGGGGCCAACGTCCTGACTTTC. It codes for CASSYLDLAEFTGANVLTF.